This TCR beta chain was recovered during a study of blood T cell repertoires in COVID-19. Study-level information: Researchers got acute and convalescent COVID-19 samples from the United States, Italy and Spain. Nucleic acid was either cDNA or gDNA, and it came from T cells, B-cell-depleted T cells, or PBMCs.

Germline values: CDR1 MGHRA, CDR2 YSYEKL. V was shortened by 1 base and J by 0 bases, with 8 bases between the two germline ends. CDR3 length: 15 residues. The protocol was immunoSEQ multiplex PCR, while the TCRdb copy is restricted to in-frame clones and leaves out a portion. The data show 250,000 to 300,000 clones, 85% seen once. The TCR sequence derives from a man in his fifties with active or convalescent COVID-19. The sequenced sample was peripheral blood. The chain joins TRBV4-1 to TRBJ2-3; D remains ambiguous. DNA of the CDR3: TGCGCCAGCAGCCAAGTGGCGGAAAGCACAGATACGCAGTATTTT. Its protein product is CASSQVAESTDTQYF.